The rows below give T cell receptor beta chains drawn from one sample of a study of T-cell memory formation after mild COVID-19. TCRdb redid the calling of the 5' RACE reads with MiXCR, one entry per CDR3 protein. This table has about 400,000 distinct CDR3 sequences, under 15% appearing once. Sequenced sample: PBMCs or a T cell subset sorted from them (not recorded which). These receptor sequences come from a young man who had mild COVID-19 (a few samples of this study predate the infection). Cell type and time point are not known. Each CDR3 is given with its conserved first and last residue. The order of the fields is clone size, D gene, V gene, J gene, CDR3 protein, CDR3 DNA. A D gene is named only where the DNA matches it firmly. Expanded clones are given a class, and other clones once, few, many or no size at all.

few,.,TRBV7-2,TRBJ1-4,CASSLGHTEKLFF,TGTGCCAGCAGCTTGGGACACACTGAAAAACTGTTTTTT
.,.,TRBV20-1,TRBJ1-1,CSASLGITEAFF,TGCAGTGCTAGTCTAGGGATCACTGAAGCTTTCTTT
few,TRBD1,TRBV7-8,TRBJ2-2,CASSRDRGRELFF,TGTGCCAGCAGCCGGGACAGGGGAAGGGAGCTGTTTTTT
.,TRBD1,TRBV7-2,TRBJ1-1,CASYPQGAANTEAFF,TGTGCCAGCTACCCACAGGGGGCGGCGAACACTGAAGCTTTCTTT
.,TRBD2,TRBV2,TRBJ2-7,CASTPSSGGPYEQYF,TGTGCCAGCACCCCTTCGTCGGGGGGGCCCTACGAGCAGTACTTC
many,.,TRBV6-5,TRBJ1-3,CASSRRGDSGNTIYF,TGTGCCAGCAGCAGACGCGGGGACTCTGGAAACACCATATATTTT
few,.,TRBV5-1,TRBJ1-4,CASSLERFGEKLFF,TGCGCCAGCAGCTTGGAGAGATTCGGTGAAAAACTGTTTTTT
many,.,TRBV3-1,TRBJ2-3,CASSLPSGADTQYF,TGTGCCAGCAGCCTCCCCTCTGGGGCAGATACGCAGTATTTT
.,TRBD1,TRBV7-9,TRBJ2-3,CASSLSQGVITDTQYF,TGTGCCAGCAGCTTATCACAGGGGGTGATCACAGATACGCAGTATTTT
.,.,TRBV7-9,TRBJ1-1,CASSLWTEAFF,TGTGCCAGCAGCTTATGGACTGAAGCTTTCTTT
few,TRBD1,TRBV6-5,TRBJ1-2,CASSPQGGPEGYTF,TGTGCCAGCAGTCCCCAGGGGGGACCAGAGGGCTACACCTTC
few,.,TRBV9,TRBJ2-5,CASSVGQGLETQYF,TGTGCCAGCAGCGTAGGTCAGGGGTTAGAGACCCAGTACTTC
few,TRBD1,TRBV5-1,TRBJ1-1,CASSLSTGGGNTEAFF,TGCGCCAGCAGCTTAAGTACAGGGGGAGGGAACACTGAAGCTTTCTTT
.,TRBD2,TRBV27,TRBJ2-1,CASSTSLAGVYNEQFF,TGTGCCAGCAGTACTTCACTAGCGGGGGTCTACAATGAGCAGTTCTTC
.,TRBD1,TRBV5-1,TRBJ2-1,CASSLQGAHNEQFF,TGCGCCAGCAGCTTACAGGGGGCCCACAATGAGCAGTTCTTC
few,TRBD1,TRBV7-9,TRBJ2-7,CATRDRAYEQYF,TGTGCCACCAGGGACAGAGCCTACGAGCAGTACTTC
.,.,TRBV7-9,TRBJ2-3,CASSRTFLVGDTQYF,TGTGCCAGCAGCCGAACGTTTCTAGTGGGAGATACGCAGTATTTT
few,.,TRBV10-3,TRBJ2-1,CAISDAPGMSYNEQFF,TGTGCCATCAGTGACGCTCCAGGGATGTCCTACAATGAGCAGTTCTTC
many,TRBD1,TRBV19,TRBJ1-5,CASSIKGTGLYQPQHF,TGTGCCAGTAGTATTAAAGGGACAGGTTTGTATCAGCCCCAGCATTTT
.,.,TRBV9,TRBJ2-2,CASSPLTRPIEGELFF,TGTGCCAGCAGCCCACTGACTAGACCGATTGAGGGGGAGCTGTTTTTT
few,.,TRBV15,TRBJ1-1,CATSRDLRRTNTEAFF,TGTGCCACCAGCAGAGATCTTCGGCGGACGAACACTGAAGCTTTCTTT
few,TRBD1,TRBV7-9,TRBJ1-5,CASSLTGVRQPQHF,TGTGCCAGCAGCCTTACAGGGGTTCGTCAGCCCCAGCATTTT
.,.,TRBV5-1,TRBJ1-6,CASSLGTARGANSPLHF,TGCGCCAGCAGCTTGGGGACAGCCCGTGGGGCTAATTCACCCCTCCACTTT
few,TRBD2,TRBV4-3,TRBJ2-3,CASSPTGRADTQYF,TGCGCCAGCAGCCCCACCGGGAGGGCTGATACGCAGTATTTT
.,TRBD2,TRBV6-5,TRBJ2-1,CASRDSGGTYNEQFF,TGTGCCAGCAGAGATAGCGGGGGGACCTACAATGAGCAGTTCTTC
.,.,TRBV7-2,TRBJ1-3,CASSFFGGAGNTIYF,TGTGCCAGCAGCTTTTTTGGGGGCGCCGGAAACACCATATATTTT
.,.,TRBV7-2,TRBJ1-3,CASSFLGSGNTIYF,TGTGCCAGCAGCTTCTTAGGGTCTGGAAACACCATATATTTT
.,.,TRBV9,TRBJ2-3,CASSVDGVADTQYF,TGTGCCAGCAGCGTAGACGGGGTAGCAGATACGCAGTATTTT
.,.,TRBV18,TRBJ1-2,CASSPRGEGGYTF,TGTGCCAGCTCACCACGGGGGGAAGGCGGCTACACCTTC
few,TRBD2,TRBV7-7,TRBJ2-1,CASSSGGVNEQFF,TGTGCTAGCAGCTCCGGGGGGGTCAATGAGCAGTTCTTC
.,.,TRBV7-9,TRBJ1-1,CASSPRGGGSLLAFF,TGTGCCAGCAGCCCCAGGGGCGGCGGATCACTGTTGGCTTTCTTT
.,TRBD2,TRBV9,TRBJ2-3,CASSDPGTGGVYTQYF,TGTGCCAGCAGCGACCCCGGAACGGGGGGGGTTTATACGCAGTATTTT
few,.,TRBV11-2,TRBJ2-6,CASGFGANVLTF,TGTGCCAGCGGTTTTGGGGCCAACGTCCTGACTTTC
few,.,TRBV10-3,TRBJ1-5,CAISPPQGQPQHF,TGTGCCATCAGCCCGCCTCAGGGTCAGCCCCAGCATTTT
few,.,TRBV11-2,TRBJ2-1,CASSLATYEQFF,TGTGCCAGCAGCTTAGCCACTTATGAGCAGTTCTTC